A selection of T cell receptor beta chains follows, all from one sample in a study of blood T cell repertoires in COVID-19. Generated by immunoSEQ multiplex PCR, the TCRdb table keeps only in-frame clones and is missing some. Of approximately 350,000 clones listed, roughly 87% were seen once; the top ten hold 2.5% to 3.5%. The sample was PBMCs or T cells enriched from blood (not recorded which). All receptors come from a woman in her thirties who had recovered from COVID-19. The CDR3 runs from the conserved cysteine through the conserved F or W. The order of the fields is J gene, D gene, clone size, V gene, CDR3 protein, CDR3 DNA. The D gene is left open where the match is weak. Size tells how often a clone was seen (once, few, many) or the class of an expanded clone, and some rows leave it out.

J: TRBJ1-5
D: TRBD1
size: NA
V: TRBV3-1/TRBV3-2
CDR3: CASSQDEQGDPQHF
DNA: TGTGCCAGCAGCCAAGATGAACAGGGGGACCCCCAGCATTTT

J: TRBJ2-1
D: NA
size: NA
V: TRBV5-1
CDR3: CASSSRGSKNEQFF
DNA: TGCGCCAGCAGCTCCCGGGGGAGTAAGAATGAGCAGTTCTTC

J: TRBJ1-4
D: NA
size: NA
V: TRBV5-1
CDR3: CASSLATDEKLFF
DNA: TGCGCCAGCAGCTTGGCTACGGATGAAAAACTGTTTTTT

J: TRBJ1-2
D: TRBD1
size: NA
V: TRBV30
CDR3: CAWRGPGQGSGYTF
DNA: TGTGCCTGGAGGGGCCCGGGACAGGGCAGTGGCTACACCTTC

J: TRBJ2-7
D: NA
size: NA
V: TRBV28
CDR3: CASSQDPSNYEQYF
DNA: TGTGCCAGCAGCCAAGATCCTAGTAACTACGAGCAGTACTTC

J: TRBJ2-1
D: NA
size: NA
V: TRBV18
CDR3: CASSPRSRLVYNEQFF
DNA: TGTGCCAGCTCACCACGATCCCGGCTAGTCTACAATGAGCAGTTCTTC

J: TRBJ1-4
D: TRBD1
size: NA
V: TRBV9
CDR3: CASSSRTGINEKLFF
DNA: TGTGCCAGCAGCTCTCGGACAGGAATAAATGAAAAACTGTTTTTT

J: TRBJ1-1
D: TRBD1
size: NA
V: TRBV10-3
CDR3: CAISERGQNTEAFF
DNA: TGTGCCATCAGTGAGAGGGGGCAGAACACTGAAGCTTTCTTT

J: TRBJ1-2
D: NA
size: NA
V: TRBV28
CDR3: CASSLSHAYGYTF
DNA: TGTGCCAGCAGTTTGAGTCACGCTTATGGCTACACCTTC

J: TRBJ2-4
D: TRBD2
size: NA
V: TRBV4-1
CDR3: CASSQEQLAELPRAKNIQYF
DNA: TGCGCCAGCAGCCAAGAACAACTAGCGGAACTACCCCGAGCCAAAAACATTCAGTACTTC

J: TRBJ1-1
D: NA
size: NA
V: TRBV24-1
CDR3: CATSSGEAFF
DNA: TGTGCCACCAGTAGTGGCGAAGCTTTCTTT

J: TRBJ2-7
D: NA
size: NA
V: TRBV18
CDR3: CASSRDNPSYEQYF
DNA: TGTGCCAGCTCAAGGGACAATCCCTCCTACGAGCAGTACTTC

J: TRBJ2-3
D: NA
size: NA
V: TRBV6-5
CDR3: CASMGAGFTDTQYF
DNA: TGTGCCAGCATGGGGGCGGGTTTTACAGATACGCAGTATTTT

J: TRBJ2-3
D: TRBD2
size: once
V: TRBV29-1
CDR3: CSVAGLAGGRGDTQYF
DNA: TGCAGCGTTGCGGGACTAGCGGGAGGGAGGGGGGATACGCAGTATTTT

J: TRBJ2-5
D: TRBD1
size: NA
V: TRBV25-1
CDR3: CASSDDRGLRETQYF
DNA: TGTGCCAGCAGTGACGACAGGGGGCTACGGGAGACCCAGTACTTC

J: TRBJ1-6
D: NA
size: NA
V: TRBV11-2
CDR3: CASSLDSRTVYNSPLHF
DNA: TGTGCCAGCAGCTTAGATTCCCGGACAGTTTATAATTCACCCCTCCACTTT

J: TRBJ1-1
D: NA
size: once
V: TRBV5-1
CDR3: CASSFTRGLNTEAFF
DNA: TGCGCCAGCAGCTTTACCAGGGGATTGAACACTGAAGCTTTCTTT

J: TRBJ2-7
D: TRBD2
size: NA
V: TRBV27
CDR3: CASSLVSGGALGYEQYF
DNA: TGTGCCAGCAGTTTGGTTAGCGGGGGGGCCCTAGGGTATGAGCAGTACTTC

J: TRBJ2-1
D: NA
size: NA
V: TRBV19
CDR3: CASSIDLTRANEQFF
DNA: TGTGCCAGTAGTATAGACCTGACTAGGGCTAATGAGCAGTTCTTC

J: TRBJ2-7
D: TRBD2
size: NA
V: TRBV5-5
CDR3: CASSLGASGSSYEQYF
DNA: TGTGCCAGCAGCTTGGGCGCTAGCGGATCCTCTTACGAGCAGTACTTC

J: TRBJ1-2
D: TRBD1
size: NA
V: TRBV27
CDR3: CASSFAGGETNYGYTF
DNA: TGTGCCAGCAGTTTTGCAGGGGGCGAGACTAACTATGGCTACACCTTC

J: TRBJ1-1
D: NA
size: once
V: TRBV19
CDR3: CASSTSVGGPEAFF
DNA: TGTGCCAGTAGTACGTCGGTGGGAGGACCTGAAGCTTTCTTT

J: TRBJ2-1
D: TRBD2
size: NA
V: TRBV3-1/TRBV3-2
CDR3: CASSLILPGLAGNEQFF
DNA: TGTGCCAGCAGCCTAATACTTCCAGGACTAGCGGGAAATGAGCAGTTCTTC

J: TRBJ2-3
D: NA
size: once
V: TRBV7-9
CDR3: CASSTTPSTDTQYF
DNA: TGTGCCAGCAGCACCACACCTAGCACAGATACGCAGTATTTT

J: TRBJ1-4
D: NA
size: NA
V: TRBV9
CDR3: CASSVERDNEKLFF
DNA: TGTGCCAGCAGCGTAGAGAGAGATAATGAAAAACTGTTTTTT

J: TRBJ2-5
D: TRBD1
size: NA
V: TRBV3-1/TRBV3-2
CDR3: CASSHQGQGSETQYF
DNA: TGTGCCAGCAGCCACCAGGGACAGGGGTCGGAGACCCAGTACTTC

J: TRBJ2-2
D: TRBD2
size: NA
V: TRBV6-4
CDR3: CASGPGGGTGELFF
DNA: TGTGCCAGCGGTCCGGGGGGAGGCACCGGGGAGCTGTTTTTT

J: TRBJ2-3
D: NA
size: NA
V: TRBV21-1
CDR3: CARPAGTSGRVVDTQYF
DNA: TGTGCCCGACCGGCGGGGACTAGCGGGAGGGTGGTAGATACGCAGTATTTT

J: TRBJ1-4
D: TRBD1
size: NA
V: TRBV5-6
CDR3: CASSLANRGREKLFF
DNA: TGTGCCAGCAGCTTGGCCAACAGGGGTCGCGAAAAACTGTTTTTT

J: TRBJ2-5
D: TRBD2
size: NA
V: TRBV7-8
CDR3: CASSLAGTSGRVKSQYF
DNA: TGTGCCAGCAGCTTAGCTGGGACTAGCGGGAGGGTAAAGTCCCAGTACTTC

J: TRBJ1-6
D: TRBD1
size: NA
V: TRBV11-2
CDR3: CASSLAILTGAYNSPLHF
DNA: TGTGCCAGCAGCTTAGCCATCTTAACAGGGGCCTATAATTCACCCCTCCACTTT

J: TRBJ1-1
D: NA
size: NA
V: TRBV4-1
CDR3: CASSHQGSEAFF
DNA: TGCGCCAGCAGCCACCAGGGTAGTGAAGCTTTCTTT

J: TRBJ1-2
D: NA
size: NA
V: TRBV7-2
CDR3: CASSPDHGYTF
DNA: TGTGCCAGCAGCCCAGATCATGGCTACACCTTC

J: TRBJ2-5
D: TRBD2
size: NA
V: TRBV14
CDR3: CASSPTSSGTQYF
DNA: TGTGCCAGCAGTCCGACTAGCAGCGGGACCCAGTACTTC

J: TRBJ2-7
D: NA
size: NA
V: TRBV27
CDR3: CASSPLGGGYEQYF
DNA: TGTGCCAGCAGTCCCTTAGGCGGTGGCTACGAGCAGTACTTC

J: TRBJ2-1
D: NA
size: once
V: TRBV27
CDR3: CASSPFGTPHNEQFF
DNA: TGTGCCAGCAGTCCGTTCGGGACTCCCCACAATGAGCAGTTCTTC

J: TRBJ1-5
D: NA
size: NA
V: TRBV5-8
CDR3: CASSSPGANQPQHF
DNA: TGTGCCAGCAGCTCTCCGGGAGCCAATCAGCCCCAGCATTTT

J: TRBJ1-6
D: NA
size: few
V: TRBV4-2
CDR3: CASSPGEVNSPLHF
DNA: TGTGCCAGCAGCCCGGGAGAGGTTAATTCACCCCTCCACTTT

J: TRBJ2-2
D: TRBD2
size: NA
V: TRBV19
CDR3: CASSIAGGGTGELFF
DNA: TGTGCCAGTAGTATAGCGGGAGGCGGCACCGGGGAGCTGTTTTTT

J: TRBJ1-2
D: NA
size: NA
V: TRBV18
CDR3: CASSPTPTGLSGYTF
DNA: TGTGCCAGCTCACCAACCCCGACAGGTCTTAGTGGCTACACCTTC